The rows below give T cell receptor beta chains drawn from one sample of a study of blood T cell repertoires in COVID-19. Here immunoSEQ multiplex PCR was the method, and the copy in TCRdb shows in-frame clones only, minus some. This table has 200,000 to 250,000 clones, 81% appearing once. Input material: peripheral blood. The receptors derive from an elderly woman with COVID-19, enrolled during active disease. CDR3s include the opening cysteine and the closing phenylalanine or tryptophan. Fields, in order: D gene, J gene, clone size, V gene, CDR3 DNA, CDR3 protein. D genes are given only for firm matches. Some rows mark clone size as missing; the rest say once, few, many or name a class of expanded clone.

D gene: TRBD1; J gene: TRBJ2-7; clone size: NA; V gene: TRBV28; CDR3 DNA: TGTGCCAGCAGGTTGGACAGGGGCTCCTACGAGCAGTACTTC; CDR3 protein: CASRLDRGSYEQYF
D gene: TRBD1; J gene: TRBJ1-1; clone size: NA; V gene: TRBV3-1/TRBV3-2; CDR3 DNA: TGTGCCAGCAGCCATGCAGACAGGGGAACTGAAGCTTTCTTT; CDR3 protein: CASSHADRGTEAFF
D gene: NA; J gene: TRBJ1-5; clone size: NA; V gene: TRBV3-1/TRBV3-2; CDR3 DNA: TGTGCCAGCAGCCAATTCCCGTTGGGGGGGGCTGGGAATCAGCCCCAGCATTTT; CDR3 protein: CASSQFPLGGAGNQPQHF
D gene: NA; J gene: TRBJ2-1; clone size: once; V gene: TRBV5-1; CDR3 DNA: TGCGCCAGCAGCAGTGGGGGACTCAAAGGGAATGAGCAGTTCTTC; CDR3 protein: CASSSGGLKGNEQFF
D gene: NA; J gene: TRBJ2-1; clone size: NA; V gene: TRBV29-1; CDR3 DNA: TGCAGCGTTGACTCTTATGAGCAGTTCTTC; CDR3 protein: CSVDSYEQFF
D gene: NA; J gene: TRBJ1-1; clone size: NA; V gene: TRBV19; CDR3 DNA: TGTGCCAGTAGTCCGTTGATGAGTGAGGCTGAAGCTTTCTTT; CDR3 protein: CASSPLMSEAEAFF
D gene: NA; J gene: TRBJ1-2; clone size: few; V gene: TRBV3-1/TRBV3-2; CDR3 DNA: TGTGCCAGCAGCCAGGGGGCGGGCTACACCTTC; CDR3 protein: CASSQGAGYTF
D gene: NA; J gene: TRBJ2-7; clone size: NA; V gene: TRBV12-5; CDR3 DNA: TGTGCTAGTGGTTTCGGGGACGAGCAGTACTTC; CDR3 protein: CASGFGDEQYF
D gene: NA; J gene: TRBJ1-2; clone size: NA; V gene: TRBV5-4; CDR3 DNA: TGTGCCAGCAGCTTTAGACTTATCGTGGGGGGTAGCTATGGCTACACCTTC; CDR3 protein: CASSFRLIVGGSYGYTF
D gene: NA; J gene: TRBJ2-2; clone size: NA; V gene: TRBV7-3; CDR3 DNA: TGTGCCAGCAGCTTAAGGGCAGCCAACACCGGGGAGCTGTTTTTT; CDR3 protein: CASSLRAANTGELFF
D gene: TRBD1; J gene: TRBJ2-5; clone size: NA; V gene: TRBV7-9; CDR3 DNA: TGTGCCAGCAGGCTCGACAGGGCGCGAGAGACCCAGTACTTC; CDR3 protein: CASRLDRARETQYF
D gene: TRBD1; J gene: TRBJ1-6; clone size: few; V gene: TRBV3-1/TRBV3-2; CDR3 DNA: TGTGCCAGCAGCCAAGTTGACAGGGGCGGTTCACCCCTCCACTTT; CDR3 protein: CASSQVDRGGSPLHF
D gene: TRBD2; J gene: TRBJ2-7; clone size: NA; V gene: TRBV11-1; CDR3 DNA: TGTGCCAGCACGCTAGCGGGAGGCTACTACGAGCAGTACTTC; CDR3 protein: CASTLAGGYYEQYF
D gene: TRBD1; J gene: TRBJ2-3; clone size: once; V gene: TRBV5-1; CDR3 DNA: TGCGCCAGCAGCTTGGGGGGGACAGGCACAGATACGCAGTATTTT; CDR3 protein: CASSLGGTGTDTQYF
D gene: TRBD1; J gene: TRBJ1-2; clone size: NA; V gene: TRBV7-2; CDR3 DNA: TGTGCCAGCAGCATTTCGTACAGGGGGTATGGCTACACCTTC; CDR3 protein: CASSISYRGYGYTF
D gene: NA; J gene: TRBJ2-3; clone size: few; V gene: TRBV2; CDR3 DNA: TGTGCCAGCAGTCGAGAAGCCGGCACAGATACGCAGTATTTT; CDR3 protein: CASSREAGTDTQYF
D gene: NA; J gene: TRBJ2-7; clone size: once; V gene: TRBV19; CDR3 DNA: TGTGCCAGTAGGTCGTCTGGGGCGCAACCGGTCGAGCAGTACTTC; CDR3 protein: CASRSSGAQPVEQYF
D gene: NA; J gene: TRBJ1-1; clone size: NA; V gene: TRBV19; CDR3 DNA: TGTGCCAGTACCCCCCGAGAGATCAGGTTGAACACTGAAGCTTTCTTT; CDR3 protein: CASTPREIRLNTEAFF
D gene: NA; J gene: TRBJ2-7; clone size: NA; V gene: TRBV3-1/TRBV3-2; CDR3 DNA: TGTGCCAGCAGTGGAGGGCCTGGACGCTACGAGCAGTACTTC; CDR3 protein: CASSGGPGRYEQYF
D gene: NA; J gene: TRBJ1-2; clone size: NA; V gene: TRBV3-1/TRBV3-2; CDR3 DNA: TGTGCCAGCAGCCCCGGGGGTAACTATGGCTACACCTTC; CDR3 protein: CASSPGGNYGYTF
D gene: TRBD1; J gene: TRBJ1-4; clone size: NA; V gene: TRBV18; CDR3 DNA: TGTGCCAGCTCACCGACAGGGACTAATGAAAAACTGTTTTTT; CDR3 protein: CASSPTGTNEKLFF
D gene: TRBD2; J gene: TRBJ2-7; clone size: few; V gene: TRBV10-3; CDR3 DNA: TGTGCCATCAGTGGGACCGGGACTAGCCGCGGCGGGGGCTACGAGCAGTACTTC; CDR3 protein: CAISGTGTSRGGGYEQYF
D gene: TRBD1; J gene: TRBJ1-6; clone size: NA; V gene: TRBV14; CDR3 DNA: TGTGCCAGCAGCCAGAGACAGGGGCACGGGTTACCCATAAATTCACCCCTCCACTTT; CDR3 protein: CASSQRQGHGLPINSPLHF